This is a list of T cell receptor beta chains from one sample in a study of blood T cells in healthy people across ages. A single record per CDR3 protein comes from TCRdb applying MiXCR to the 5' RACE reads. The sample has 540,000 or so distinct CDR3 sequences; roughly 28% are singletons. The sequenced sample consisted of blood. The receptors were sampled from a woman aged 70-85 years in good health. Each CDR3 is given with its conserved first and last residue. The order of the fields is D gene, J gene, clone size, V gene, CDR3 length, CDR3 DNA, CDR3 protein. A D gene is named only where the DNA matches it firmly. Clone size is stated in some rows and not others, as once, few, many or a class when expanded.

d_gene: TRBD1
j_gene: TRBJ2-5
abundance: few
v_gene: TRBV11-2
len: 14
CDR3nt: TGTGCCAGCAGCTCCAAGACAGGGGGTGAGACCCAGTACTTC
CDR3aa: CASSSKTGGETQYF

d_gene: -
j_gene: TRBJ2-7
abundance: -
v_gene: TRBV27
len: 16
CDR3nt: TGTGCCAGCAGTCCCCACGGACAGCGTAACCTTTACGAGCAGTACTTC
CDR3aa: CASSPHGQRNLYEQYF

d_gene: -
j_gene: TRBJ1-2
abundance: -
v_gene: TRBV12-3/TRBV12-4
len: 14
CDR3nt: TGTGCCGGCAGCCCGTCAGACTGGGGCTATGGCTACACCTTC
CDR3aa: CAGSPSDWGYGYTF

d_gene: -
j_gene: TRBJ2-3
abundance: -
v_gene: TRBV7-9
len: 16
CDR3nt: TGTGCCAGCAGCTCCGCAGGCTCCTATGACACAGATACGCAGTATTTT
CDR3aa: CASSSAGSYDTDTQYF

d_gene: TRBD2
j_gene: TRBJ2-1
abundance: -
v_gene: TRBV7-3
len: 14
CDR3nt: TGTGCCAGCAGCTTCTCCCAGCGGGGGGGCGAGCAGTTCTTC
CDR3aa: CASSFSQRGGEQFF

d_gene: TRBD2
j_gene: TRBJ2-5
abundance: -
v_gene: TRBV20-1
len: 15
CDR3nt: TGCAGTGCTAACCCGTCGGGAGGACTCCAAGAGACCCAGTACTTC
CDR3aa: CSANPSGGLQETQYF

d_gene: -
j_gene: TRBJ2-5
abundance: -
v_gene: TRBV11-3
len: 16
CDR3nt: TGTGCCAGCAGCTTAGATCCTTATACAGAGGGAGAGACCCAGTACTTC
CDR3aa: CASSLDPYTEGETQYF

d_gene: TRBD1
j_gene: TRBJ1-2
abundance: -
v_gene: TRBV6-8
len: 16
CDR3nt: TGTGCCAGCAGGTATCCTGACAGGGGCGCCAACTATGGCTACACCTTC
CDR3aa: CASRYPDRGANYGYTF

d_gene: -
j_gene: TRBJ2-1
abundance: -
v_gene: TRBV12-3/TRBV12-4
len: 13
CDR3nt: TGTGCCAGCAGTGTCGTTAGCGACAATGAGCAGTTCTTC
CDR3aa: CASSVVSDNEQFF

d_gene: TRBD2
j_gene: TRBJ2-1
abundance: few
v_gene: TRBV10-3
len: 16
CDR3nt: TGTGCCATCAGTGCGGGTCTAGCGGGTACATGGAATGAGCAGTTCTTC
CDR3aa: CAISAGLAGTWNEQFF

d_gene: -
j_gene: TRBJ2-5
abundance: few
v_gene: TRBV6-2/TRBV6-3
len: 15
CDR3nt: TGTGCCAGCAGTTACGGCCGGGGATGGCAAGAGACCCAGTACTTC
CDR3aa: CASSYGRGWQETQYF

d_gene: TRBD2
j_gene: TRBJ2-5
abundance: few
v_gene: TRBV6-2/TRBV6-3
len: 14
CDR3nt: TGTGCCAGCAGGACCGGACTAGTCGCCGAGACCCAGTACTTC
CDR3aa: CASRTGLVAETQYF

d_gene: TRBD1
j_gene: TRBJ2-1
abundance: -
v_gene: TRBV7-2
len: 15
CDR3nt: TGTGCCAGCAGCTTCGACAGGGATCCTTACAATGAGCAGTTCTTC
CDR3aa: CASSFDRDPYNEQFF

d_gene: -
j_gene: TRBJ1-1
abundance: -
v_gene: TRBV20-1
len: 13
CDR3nt: TGCAGTGCTAGAGATAGAACGAACACTGAACCTTTCTTT
CDR3aa: CSARDRTNTEPFF

d_gene: -
j_gene: TRBJ1-2
abundance: -
v_gene: TRBV6-6
len: 15
CDR3nt: TGTGCCAGCAGTTACTGGGGGGCGGTCGACTATGGCTACACCTTC
CDR3aa: CASSYWGAVDYGYTF

d_gene: -
j_gene: TRBJ2-7
abundance: -
v_gene: TRBV5-1
len: 16
CDR3nt: TGCGCCAGCAGCTTGGGGGTCGGGGCGACTTTCTACGAGCAGTACTTC
CDR3aa: CASSLGVGATFYEQYF

d_gene: TRBD2
j_gene: TRBJ2-1
abundance: few
v_gene: TRBV20-1
len: 15
CDR3nt: TGCAGTGCCTCTGACTTGAGCGGGAACGACAATGAGCAGTTCTTC
CDR3aa: CSASDLSGNDNEQFF

d_gene: -
j_gene: TRBJ1-1
abundance: many
v_gene: TRBV7-3
len: 13
CDR3nt: TGTGCCAGCAGCTTGGGCACGAACACTGAAGCTTTCTTT
CDR3aa: CASSLGTNTEAFF

d_gene: TRBD2
j_gene: TRBJ2-1
abundance: -
v_gene: TRBV9
len: 14
CDR3nt: TGTGCCAGCAGCGTAGGCGGGGGGGCAACTGAGCAGTTCTTC
CDR3aa: CASSVGGGATEQFF

d_gene: TRBD1
j_gene: TRBJ2-5
abundance: -
v_gene: TRBV27
len: 15
CDR3nt: TGTGCCAGCAGTTTAGGGGACAGGGAGAGTGAGACCCAGTACTTC
CDR3aa: CASSLGDRESETQYF

d_gene: -
j_gene: TRBJ2-5
abundance: many
v_gene: TRBV5-1
len: 14
CDR3nt: TGCGCCAGCAGCTCCGGGACCAGCGGGGAGACCCAGTACTTC
CDR3aa: CASSSGTSGETQYF

d_gene: -
j_gene: TRBJ2-5
abundance: -
v_gene: TRBV6-2/TRBV6-3
len: 16
CDR3nt: TGTGCCAGCACCCTATACGGGGGAACCCTACAAGAGACCCAGTACTTC
CDR3aa: CASTLYGGTLQETQYF

d_gene: TRBD2
j_gene: TRBJ2-7
abundance: -
v_gene: TRBV7-2
len: 17
CDR3nt: TGTGCCAGCAGCTTGTGGTCAGGCGGGGGGGCCGGATACGAGCAGTACTTC
CDR3aa: CASSLWSGGGAGYEQYF